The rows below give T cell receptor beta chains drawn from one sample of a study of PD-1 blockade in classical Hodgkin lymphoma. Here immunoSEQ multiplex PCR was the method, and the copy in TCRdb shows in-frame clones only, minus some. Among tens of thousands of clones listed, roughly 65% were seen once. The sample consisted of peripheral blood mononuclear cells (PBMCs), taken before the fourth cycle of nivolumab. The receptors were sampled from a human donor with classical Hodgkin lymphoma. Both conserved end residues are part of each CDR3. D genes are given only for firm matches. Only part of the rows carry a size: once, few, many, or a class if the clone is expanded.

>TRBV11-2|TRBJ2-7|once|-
TGTGCCAGCAGCTTTTCTACAGACTCGTACGAGCAGTACTTC
CASSFSTDSYEQYF
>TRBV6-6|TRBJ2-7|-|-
TGTGCCAGCAGTAGGGACGCAGCCTACGAGCAGTACTTC
CASSRDAAYEQYF
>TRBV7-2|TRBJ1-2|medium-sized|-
TGTGCCAGCAGCCTCAGCCCTTCGGGCTACACCTTC
CASSLSPSGYTF
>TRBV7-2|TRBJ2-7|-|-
TGTGCCAGCAGCAGGAGCTCCTACGAGCAGTACTTC
CASSRSSYEQYF
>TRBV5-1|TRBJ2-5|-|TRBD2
TGCGCCAGCAGCTTGGGCGCAGCGGGGGAACAAGAGACCCAGTACTTC
CASSLGAAGEQETQYF
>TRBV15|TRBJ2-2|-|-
TGTGCCACCAGCATGCCTAGGGGATTCACCGGGGAGCTGTTTTTT
CATSMPRGFTGELFF
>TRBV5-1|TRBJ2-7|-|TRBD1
TGCGCCAGCAGCTTCGGTCCGACAGGGGGCAATCTCTACGAGCAGTACTTC
CASSFGPTGGNLYEQYF
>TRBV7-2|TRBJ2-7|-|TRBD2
TGTGCCAGCAGCTTCGTGGGGGGGTACGAGCAGTACTTC
CASSFVGGYEQYF
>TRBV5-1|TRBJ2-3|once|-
TGCGCCAGCAGCTGGGGACGGGCCACAGATACGCAGTATTTT
CASSWGRATDTQYF
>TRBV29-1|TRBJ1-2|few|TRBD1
TGCAGCGTTGTGGAGACAGGGGGCCTTACTGGTGGCTACACCTTC
CSVVETGGLTGGYTF